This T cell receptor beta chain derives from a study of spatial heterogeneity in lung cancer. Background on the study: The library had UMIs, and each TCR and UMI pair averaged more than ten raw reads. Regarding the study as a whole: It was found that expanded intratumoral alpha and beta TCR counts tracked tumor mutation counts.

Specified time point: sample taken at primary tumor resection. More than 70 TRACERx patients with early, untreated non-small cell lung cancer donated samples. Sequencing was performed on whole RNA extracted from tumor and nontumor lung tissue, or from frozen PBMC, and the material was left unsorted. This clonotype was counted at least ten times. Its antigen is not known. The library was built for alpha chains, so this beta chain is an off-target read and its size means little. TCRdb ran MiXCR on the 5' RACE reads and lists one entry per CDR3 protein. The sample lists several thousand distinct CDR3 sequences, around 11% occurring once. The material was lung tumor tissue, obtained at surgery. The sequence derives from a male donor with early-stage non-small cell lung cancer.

CDR3 loop: CSARPTTPYQETQYF. As DNA, the CDR3 is TGCAGTGCTAGACCGACTACTCCGTACCAAGAGACCCAGTACTTC. The chain combines TRBV20-1 with TRBJ2-5; D is perhaps TRBD2 (5 bases). The CDR3 is made up of 15 amino acids. Germline CDR1 reads DFQATT; CDR2 reads SNEGSKA (reference sequence). Trimming took off 2 bases at V and 0 bases at J, with 13 bases between the two ends.